This TCR beta chain comes out of a study of shared T cell receptors in the human thymus. This table comes from immunoSEQ multiplex PCR, and its TCRdb copy is limited to in-frame clones, with some not included. The sample shows hundreds of thousands of clones, around 82% of them seen only once. This sample was shared with a second study, whose subject was human thymus T cells. That work adds: Thymic and blood repertoires showed apparently biased V and J gene usage. Highly overlapping thymic repertoires among unrelated individuals were reported in related research.

Sequences were obtained from thymocytes. The receptor's source is a boy under two years old with a congenital heart defect.

CDR3 bases: TGTGCCAGCAGCTTAAAAATAGGGGGTCTCTCCTACAATGAGCAGTTCTTC. Its protein product is CASSLKIGGLSYNEQFF. The rearrangement joins TRBV7-2 to TRBJ2-1, with D possibly matching TRBD1 (6 bases). The CDR3 runs to 17 residues. The V gene lost 2 bases and the J gene lost 0 bases, with 14 bases spanning the gap. CDR1 and CDR2 from the germline V gene are SGHTA and FQGNSA.